This TCR beta chain was documented in a study of blood T cell repertoires in COVID-19. Study details: There were acute and convalescent COVID-19 samples, and they came from the United States, Italy and Spain. PBMCs, B-cell-depleted T cells, or T cells were the source of the cDNA or gDNA that made up the material.

The CDR3 sequence is 14 residues long. Trimming took 0 bases from V and 5 from J, leaving 10 bases between them. Germline loops: CDR1 SGHRS, CDR2 YFSETQ. Per the authors' pipeline: Cell counts per sample came from amplifying reference gene primers. The protocol was immunoSEQ multiplex PCR, while the TCRdb copy is restricted to in-frame clones and leaves out a portion. D and trimming were read from the DNA, whereas the V and J calls and clone size are those reported in that table. The data contain 100,000 to 150,000 clones, 70% to 90% of them singletons. This sequence joins TRBV5-1 and TRBJ2-3; D may be TRBD2 (6 bases). The origin of this receptor is a woman aged 45-65 years with acute or convalescent COVID-19. The sample comprised peripheral blood. CDR3 amino acids: CASSLAPGEDTQYF. For the CDR3, the DNA is TGCGCCAGCAGCTTGGCTCCGGGAGAAGATACGCAGTATTTT. The whole variable domain, filled in from reference TRBV5-1 and TRBJ2-3, reads KAGVTQTPRYLIKTRGQQVTLSCSPISGHRSVSWYQQTPGQGLQFLFEYFSETQRNKGNFPGRFSGRQFSNSRSEMNVSTLELGDSALYLCASSLAPGEDTQYFGPGTRLTVL.